The sequence of this TCR gamma chain was determined in a study of γδ T cells in repeated Plasmodium falciparum infection (dated by TCRdb to the early 2020s). Looking at the study overall: The natural-infection arm enrolled Malian children exposed to intense seasonal malaria transmission and compared the Malian children with Australian children matched for age and gender. Four controlled human malaria infections were administered to five malaria-naive U.S. adults over approximately 580 days by bites from P. falciparum NF54-infected Anopheles stephensi mosquitoes. Samples were collected from controlled-infection subjects at baseline, immediately before selected infections, and 21 days after each infection. Malian gammadelta TCR repertoires were analysed cross-sectionally during no-transmission periods and were analysed longitudinally across acute febrile malaria episodes. Using both natural infection in Mali and controlled human malaria infection, the study looked at the way repeated Plasmodium falciparum infection shapes the human gammadelta T cell repertoire.

Concerning this clone: Its antigen is currently not known. TCRdb assigns this DNA the protein of a much larger clone, which departs from its translation at residue 12; this likely reflects a read error, and the protein shown comes from translating the DNA. The sample contains more than one DNA sequence encoding this CDR3.

Spanning cysteine to phenylalanine, the CDR3 consists of 14 amino acids. Only CDR3 DNA is held: 42 bases, read in frame from base 1. Based on the germline V gene, the CDR1 and CDR2 sequences are EGSTGY and YDSYTSSV. Receptor amplification or capture employed multiplex PCR. Sequencer: Illumina MiSeq. Every sorted gammadelta T cell sample had both its TCR gamma (TRG) and TCR delta (TRD) chains sequenced. Processing in the source paper ran as follows. Clonotype tree plots, accumulated frequency of the top 20 clonotypes, diversity index (DI) and D75 metrics were included in the repertoire analyses. TCRdb reran clone calling on the public reads with CATT; rows sharing one DNA sequence were then combined. TCRdb's processing, not the authors', yielded these V and J calls. A total of 28,000 or so gamma-chain clones appear in this sample, more than 1.4% of them only once. The biggest ten clones account for just under 20% of the sample.

General conclusions and limits of the study: Repeated controlled infections appeared to drive waves of new clonotype selection in Vdelta2-negative, largely Vdelta1+, gammadelta TCR repertoires. Vdelta2-negative gammadelta TCR repertoires from Malian children appeared more clonally expanded, less diverse and less shared than those of Australian children. Because the controlled-infection cohort was small, analysis of inter-individual variability in gammadelta T cell responses was limited. Generalizability was limited because the Malian cohort was drawn from a small rural village of predominantly one ethnic group. Vgamma9/Vdelta2+ TCR repertoires showed a highly stable polyclonal repertoire over time and infection, with many inter-individual overlapping TCRgamma sequences.

For bulk TCR repertoire analysis, Vgamma9/Vdelta2+ and Vdelta2-negative gammadelta T cell populations were isolated by flow sorting from peripheral blood mononuclear cells. This TCR was sampled from a pool of human donors (malaria-infected and uninfected, not separated). Source material: gamma-delta T cells from blood. The V gene is TRGV4; the J gene was not called. CDR3 reads: CATWDGPGYYKELF. The DNA sequence follows: TGTGCCACCTGGGATGGGCCTGGATATTATAAGGAACTCTTT.